The sequence of this T cell receptor (beta chain) was determined in a study of beta chain features in type 1 diabetes. Study-wide results and limits: People with Type 1 diabetes carried modestly yet significantly shorter TCRB CDR3s in all four CD4+ subsets. Sampled from patients, naive, central memory and Treg TCRB repertoires appeared more similar than those sampled from healthy donors.

Sequencing targeted expressed TCRB transcripts, as all isolated RNA had been reverse transcribed. The data were produced by immunoSEQ multiplex PCR, yet TCRdb's version contains in-frame clones alone and is incomplete. This table holds roughly 240,000 clones, 14% found once. This clone was seen only a few times. What it recognizes is unknown. Post-sort purity exceeded 98% for all sorted populations. The CDR3 sequence is 17 residues long. V lost 1 base and J 4 bases, leaving 19 bases between the germline ends. In germline, CDR1 is MGHRA, CDR2 YSYEKL. The rearrangement uses TRBV4-1 and TRBJ1-2; TRBD1 might be the D (5 bases). Sequenced: naive CD4+ T cells from blood. This TCR was recovered from a woman in her thirties or forties in good health. As DNA, the CDR3 is TGCGCCAGCAGCCAAGCGGACAACCGAAAACTCATCTATGGCTACACCTTC. It translates to CASSQADNRKLIYGYTF.